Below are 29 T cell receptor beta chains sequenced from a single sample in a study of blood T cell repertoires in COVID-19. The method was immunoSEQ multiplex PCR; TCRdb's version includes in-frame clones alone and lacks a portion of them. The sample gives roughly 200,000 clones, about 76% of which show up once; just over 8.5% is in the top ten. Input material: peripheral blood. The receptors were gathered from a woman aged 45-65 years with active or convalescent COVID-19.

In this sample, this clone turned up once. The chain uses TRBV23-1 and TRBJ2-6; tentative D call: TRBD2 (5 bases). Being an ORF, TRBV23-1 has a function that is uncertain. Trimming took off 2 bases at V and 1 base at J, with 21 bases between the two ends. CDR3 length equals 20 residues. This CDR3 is CASSQRISGRRLSGANVLTF. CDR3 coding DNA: TGCGCCAGCAGTCAAAGGATCTCCGGACGGAGGTTATCTGGGGCCAACGTCCTGACTTTC.

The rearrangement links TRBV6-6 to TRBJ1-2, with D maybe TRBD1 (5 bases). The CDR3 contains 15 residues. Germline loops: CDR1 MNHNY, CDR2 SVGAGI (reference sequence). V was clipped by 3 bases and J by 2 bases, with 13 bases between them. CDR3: CASSYTDNLNYGYTF. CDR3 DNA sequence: TGTGCCAGCAGTTATACGGACAACCTCAACTATGGCTACACCTTC.

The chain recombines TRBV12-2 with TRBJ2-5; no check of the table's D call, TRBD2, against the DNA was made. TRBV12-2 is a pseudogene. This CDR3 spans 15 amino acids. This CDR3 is CASRPLAGGLETQYF. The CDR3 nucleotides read TGTGCAAGTCGCCCATTAGCGGGGGGGCTAGAGACCCAGTACTTC.

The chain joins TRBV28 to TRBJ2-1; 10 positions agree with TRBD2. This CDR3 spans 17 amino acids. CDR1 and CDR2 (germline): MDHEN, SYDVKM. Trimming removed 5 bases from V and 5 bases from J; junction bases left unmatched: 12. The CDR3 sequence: CASSPHLGLAENNEQFF. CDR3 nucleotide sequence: TGTGCCAGCAGTCCTCACCTCGGACTAGCGGAAAACAATGAGCAGTTCTTC.

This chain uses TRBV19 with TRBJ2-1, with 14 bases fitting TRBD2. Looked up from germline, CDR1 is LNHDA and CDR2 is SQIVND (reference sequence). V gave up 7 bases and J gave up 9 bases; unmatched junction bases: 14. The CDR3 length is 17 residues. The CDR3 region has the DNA TGTGCCAGTACCGTCCCGGGGACTAGCGGGAGAGGGACTGAGCAGTTCTTC. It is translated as CASTVPGTSGRGTEQFF.

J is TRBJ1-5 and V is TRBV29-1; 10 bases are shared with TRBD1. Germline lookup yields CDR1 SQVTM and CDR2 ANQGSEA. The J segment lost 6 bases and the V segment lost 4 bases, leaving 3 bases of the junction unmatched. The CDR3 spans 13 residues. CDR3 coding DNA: TGCAGCGTTGGACAGGGGGCAGGTCAGCCCCAGCATTTT. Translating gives CSVGQGAGQPQHF.

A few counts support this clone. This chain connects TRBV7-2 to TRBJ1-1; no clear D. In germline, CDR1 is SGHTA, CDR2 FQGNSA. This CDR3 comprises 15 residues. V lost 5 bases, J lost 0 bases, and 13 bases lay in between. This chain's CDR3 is CASSATGVLNTEAFF. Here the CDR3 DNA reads TGTGCCAGCAGCGCGACGGGTGTGCTGAACACTGAAGCTTTCTTT.

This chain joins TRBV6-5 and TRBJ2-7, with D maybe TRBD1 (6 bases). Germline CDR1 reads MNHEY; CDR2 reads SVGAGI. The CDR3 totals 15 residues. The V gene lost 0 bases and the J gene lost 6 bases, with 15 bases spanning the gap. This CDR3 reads CASSYSILRGSEQYF. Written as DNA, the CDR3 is TGTGCCAGCAGTTACTCGATACTCAGGGGAAGCGAGCAGTACTTC.

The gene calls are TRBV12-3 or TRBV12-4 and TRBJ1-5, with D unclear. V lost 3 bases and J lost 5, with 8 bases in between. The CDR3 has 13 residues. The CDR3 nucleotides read TGTGCCAGCAGTTTTGGGCGCGATCAGCCCCAGCATTTT. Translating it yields CASSFGRDQPQHF.

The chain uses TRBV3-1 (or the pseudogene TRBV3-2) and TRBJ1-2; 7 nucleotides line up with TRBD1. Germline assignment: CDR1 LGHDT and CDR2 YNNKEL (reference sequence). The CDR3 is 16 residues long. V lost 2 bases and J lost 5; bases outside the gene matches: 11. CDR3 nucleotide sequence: TGTGCCAGCAGCCAACCCAGTTGGGACAGACCGTATGGCTACACCTTC. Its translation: CASSQPSWDRPYGYTF.

The CDR3 DNA reads TGCAGCGTTGAAGGGAGACAGTTAGGGGCTTTCTTT. The encoded protein is CSVEGRQLGAFF. The chain couples TRBV29-1 to TRBJ1-1, with D perhaps TRBD1 (5 bases). The V gene lost 1 base and the J gene lost 11 bases, with 14 bases spanning the gap. The V gene's germline CDR1 is SQVTM and CDR2 ANQGSEA. CDR3 size: 12 residues. The full variable domain, in which reference TRBV29-1 and TRBJ1-1 provide the parts outside the CDR3, is SAVISQKPSRDICQRGTSLTIQCQVDSQVTMMFWYRQQPGQSLTLIATANQGSEATYESGFVIDKFPISRPNLTFSTLTVSNMSPEDSSIYLCSVEGRQLGAFFGQGTRLTVV.

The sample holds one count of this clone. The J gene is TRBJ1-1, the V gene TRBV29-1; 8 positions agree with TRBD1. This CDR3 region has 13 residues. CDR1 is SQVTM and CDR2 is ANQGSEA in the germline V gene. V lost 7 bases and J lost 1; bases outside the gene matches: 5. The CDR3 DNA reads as TGCAGCGCTGTACAGGGGGGGAACACTGAAGCTTTCTTT. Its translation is CSAVQGGNTEAFF.

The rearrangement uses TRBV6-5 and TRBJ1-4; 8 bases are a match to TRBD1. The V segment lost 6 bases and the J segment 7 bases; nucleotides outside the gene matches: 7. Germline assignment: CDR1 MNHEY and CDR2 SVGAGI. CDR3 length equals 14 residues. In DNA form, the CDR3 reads TGTGCCAGCAGCGACAGGGGACTTAGTGAAAAACTGTTTTTT. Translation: CASSDRGLSEKLFF.

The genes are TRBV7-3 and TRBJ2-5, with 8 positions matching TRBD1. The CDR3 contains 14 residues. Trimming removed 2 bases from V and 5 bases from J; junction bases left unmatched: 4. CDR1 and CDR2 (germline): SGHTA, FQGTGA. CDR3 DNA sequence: TGTGCCAGCAGCTTACAGGGGGCTGTGGAGACCCAGTACTTC. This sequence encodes CASSLQGAVETQYF.

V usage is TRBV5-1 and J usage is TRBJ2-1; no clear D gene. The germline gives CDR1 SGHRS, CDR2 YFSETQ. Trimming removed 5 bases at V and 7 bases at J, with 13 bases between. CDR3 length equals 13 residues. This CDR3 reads CASRLASINEQFF. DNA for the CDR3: TGCGCCAGCAGGCTCGCTAGTATAAATGAGCAGTTCTTC.

CDR3 bases: TGTGCCATCCAGGGGGTACAGGGGATGAACACTGAAGCTTTCTTT. It encodes CAIQGVQGMNTEAFF. The rearrangement uses TRBV10-3 and TRBJ1-1, with 7 bases that match TRBD1. This CDR3 is 15 amino acids long. The germline CDR1 and CDR2 sequences are ENHRY and SYGVKD. J was trimmed by 0 bases and V by 8 bases; bases with no gene match: 9.

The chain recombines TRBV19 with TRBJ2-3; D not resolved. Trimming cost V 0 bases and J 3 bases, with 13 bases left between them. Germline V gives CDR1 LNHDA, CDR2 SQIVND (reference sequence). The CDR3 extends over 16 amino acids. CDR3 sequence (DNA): TGTGCCAGTAGTATAGATCGGGTGGGTACAACAGATACGCAGTATTTT. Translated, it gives CASSIDRVGTTDTQYF.

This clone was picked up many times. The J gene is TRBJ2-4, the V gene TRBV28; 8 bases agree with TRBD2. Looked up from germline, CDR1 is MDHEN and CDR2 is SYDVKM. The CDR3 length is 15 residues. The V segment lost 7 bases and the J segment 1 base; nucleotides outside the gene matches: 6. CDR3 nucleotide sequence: TGTGCCAGCATTGTTCGGGAGGGCGCCAAAAACATTCAGTACTTC. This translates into CASIVREGAKNIQYF.

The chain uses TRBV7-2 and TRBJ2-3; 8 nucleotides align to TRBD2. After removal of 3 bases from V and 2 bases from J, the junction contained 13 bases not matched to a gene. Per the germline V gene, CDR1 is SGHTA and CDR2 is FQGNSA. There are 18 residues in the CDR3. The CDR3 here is CASSFHRGAGGPTDTQYF. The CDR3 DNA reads TGTGCCAGCAGCTTCCACCGGGGGGCGGGGGGCCCCACAGATACGCAGTATTTT.

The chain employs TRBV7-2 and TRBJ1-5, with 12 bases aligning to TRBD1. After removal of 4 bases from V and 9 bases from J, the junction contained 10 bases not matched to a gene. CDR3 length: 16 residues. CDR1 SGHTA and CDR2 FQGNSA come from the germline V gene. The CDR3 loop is CASSSTWGQGAGPQHF. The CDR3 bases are TGTGCCAGCAGCTCCACCTGGGGACAGGGGGCAGGGCCCCAGCATTTT.

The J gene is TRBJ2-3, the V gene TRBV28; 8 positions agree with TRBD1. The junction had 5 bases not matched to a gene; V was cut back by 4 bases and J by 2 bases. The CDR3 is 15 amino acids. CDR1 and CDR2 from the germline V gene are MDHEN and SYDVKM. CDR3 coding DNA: TGTGCCAGCAGTTGGACAGGGTCAATCACAGATACGCAGTATTTT. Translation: CASSWTGSITDTQYF.

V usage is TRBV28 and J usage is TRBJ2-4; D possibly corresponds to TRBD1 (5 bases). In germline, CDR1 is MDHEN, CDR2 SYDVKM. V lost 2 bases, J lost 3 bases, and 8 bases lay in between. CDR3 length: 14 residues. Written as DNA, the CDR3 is TGTGCCAGCAGTTTACAGGGTGGCAAAAACATTCAGTACTTC. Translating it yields CASSLQGGKNIQYF.

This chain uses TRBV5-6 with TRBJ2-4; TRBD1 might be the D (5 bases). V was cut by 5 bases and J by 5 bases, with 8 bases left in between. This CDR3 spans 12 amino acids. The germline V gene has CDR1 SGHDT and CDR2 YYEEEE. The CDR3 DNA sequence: TGTGCCAGCAGTCTAGGGGAAAACATTCAGTACTTC. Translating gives CASSLGENIQYF.

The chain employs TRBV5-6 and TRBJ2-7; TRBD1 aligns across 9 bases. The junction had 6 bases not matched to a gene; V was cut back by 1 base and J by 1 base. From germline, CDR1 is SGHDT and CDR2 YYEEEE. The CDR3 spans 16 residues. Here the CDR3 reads CASSLIGQGSSYEQYF. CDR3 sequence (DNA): TGTGCCAGCAGCTTGATTGGACAGGGGTCTTCCTACGAGCAGTACTTC.

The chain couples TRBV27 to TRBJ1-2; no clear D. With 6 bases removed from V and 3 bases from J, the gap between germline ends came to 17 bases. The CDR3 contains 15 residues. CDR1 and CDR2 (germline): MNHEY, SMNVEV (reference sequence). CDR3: CASRDPHGRDYGYTF. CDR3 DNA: TGTGCCAGCAGGGACCCACACGGGAGGGACTATGGCTACACCTTC.

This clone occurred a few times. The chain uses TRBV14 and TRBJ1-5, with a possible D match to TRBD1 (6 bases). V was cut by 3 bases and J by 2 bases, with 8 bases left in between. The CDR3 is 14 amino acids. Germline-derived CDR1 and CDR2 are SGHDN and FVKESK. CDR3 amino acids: CASSHSGGNQPQHF. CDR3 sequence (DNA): TGTGCCAGCAGCCACTCAGGGGGCAATCAGCCCCAGCATTTT.

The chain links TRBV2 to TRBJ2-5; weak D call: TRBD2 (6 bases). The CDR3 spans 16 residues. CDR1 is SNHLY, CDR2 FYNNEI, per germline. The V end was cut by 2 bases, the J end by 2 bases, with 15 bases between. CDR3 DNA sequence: TGTGCCAGCAGTGAATGGGTGCGGGGTAATCAAGAGACCCAGTACTTC. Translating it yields CASSEWVRGNQETQYF.

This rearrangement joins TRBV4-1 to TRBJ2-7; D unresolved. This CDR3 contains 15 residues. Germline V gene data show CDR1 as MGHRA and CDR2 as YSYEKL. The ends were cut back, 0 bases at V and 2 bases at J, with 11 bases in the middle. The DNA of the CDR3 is TGCGCCAGCAGCCAAGACAGACGAGGAGCCTACGAGCAGTACTTC. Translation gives CASSQDRRGAYEQYF.

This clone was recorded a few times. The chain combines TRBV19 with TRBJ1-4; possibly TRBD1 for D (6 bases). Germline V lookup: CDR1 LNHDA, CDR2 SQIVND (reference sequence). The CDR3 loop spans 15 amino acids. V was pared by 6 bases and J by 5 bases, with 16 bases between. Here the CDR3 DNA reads TGTGCCAGTAGCTCACAGGGAGGGGAAAATGAAAAACTGTTTTTT. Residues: CASSSQGGENEKLFF.